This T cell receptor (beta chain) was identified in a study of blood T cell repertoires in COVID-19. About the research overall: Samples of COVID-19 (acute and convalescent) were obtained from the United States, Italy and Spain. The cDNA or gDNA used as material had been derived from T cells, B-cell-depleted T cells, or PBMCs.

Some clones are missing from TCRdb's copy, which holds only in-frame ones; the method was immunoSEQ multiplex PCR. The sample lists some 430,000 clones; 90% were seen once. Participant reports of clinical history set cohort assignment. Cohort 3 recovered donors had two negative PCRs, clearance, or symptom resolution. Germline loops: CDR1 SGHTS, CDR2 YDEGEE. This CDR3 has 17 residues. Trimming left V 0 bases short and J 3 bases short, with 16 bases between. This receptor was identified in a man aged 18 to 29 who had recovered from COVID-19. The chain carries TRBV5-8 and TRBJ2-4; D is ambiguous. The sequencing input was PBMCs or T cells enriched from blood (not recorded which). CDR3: CASSLGQSDFVKNIQYF. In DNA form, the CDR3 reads TGTGCCAGCAGCTTGGGGCAGTCCGATTTTGTCAAAAACATTCAGTACTTC.